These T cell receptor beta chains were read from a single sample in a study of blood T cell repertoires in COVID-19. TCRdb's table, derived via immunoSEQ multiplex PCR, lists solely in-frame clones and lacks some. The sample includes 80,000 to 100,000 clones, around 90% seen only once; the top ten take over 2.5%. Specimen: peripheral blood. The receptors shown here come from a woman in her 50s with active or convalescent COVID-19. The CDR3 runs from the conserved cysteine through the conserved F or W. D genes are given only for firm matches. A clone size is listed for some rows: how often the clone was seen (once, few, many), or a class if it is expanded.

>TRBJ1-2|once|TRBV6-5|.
TGTGCCAGCAGTTACGAGGGTACAGGGCGGAATGGCTACACCTTC
CASSYEGTGRNGYTF
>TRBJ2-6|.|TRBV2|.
TGTGCCAGCAGTGAAAGTACAGGAGTCCCCTCTGGGGCCAACGTCCTGACTTTC
CASSESTGVPSGANVLTF
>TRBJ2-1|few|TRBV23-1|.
TGCGCCAGCAACCACAGGGTGGACGAGCAGTTCTTC
CASNHRVDEQFF
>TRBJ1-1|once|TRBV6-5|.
TGTGCCAGCAGGCCCATCGGGGGCACTGAAGCTTTCTTT
CASRPIGGTEAFF
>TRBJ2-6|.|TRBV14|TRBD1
TGTGCCAGCAGCCCCCGGGGACAGGGCCTGAGCTCTGGGGCCAACGTCCTGACTTTC
CASSPRGQGLSSGANVLTF
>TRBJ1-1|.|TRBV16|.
TGTGCCAGCAGCCAGTCAGACAGTCCCCAGATGAACACTGAAGCTTTCTTT
CASSQSDSPQMNTEAFF
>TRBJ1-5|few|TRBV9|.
TGTGCCAGCAGCCGGACAGATAGCAATCAGCCCCAGCATTTT
CASSRTDSNQPQHF
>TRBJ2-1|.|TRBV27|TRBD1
TGTGCCAGCAGTCCGGGACAGTGGAATGAGCAGTTCTTC
CASSPGQWNEQFF
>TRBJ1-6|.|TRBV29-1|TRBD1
TGCAGCGTGAAGACAGGGTCGGATAATTCACCCCTCCACTTT
CSVKTGSDNSPLHF
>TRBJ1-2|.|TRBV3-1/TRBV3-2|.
TGTGCCAGCAGCTCGATCGGGGGGCCTGGCTACACCTTC
CASSSIGGPGYTF
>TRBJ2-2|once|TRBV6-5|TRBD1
TGTGCCAGCAGTTCAGACAGGGGAGGGAACACCGGGGAGCTGTTTTTT
CASSSDRGGNTGELFF
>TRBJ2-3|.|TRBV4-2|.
TGTGCCAGCAGCCAAGCCCCCACGGGCACAGATACGCAGTATTTT
CASSQAPTGTDTQYF
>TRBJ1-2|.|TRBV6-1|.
TGTGCCAGCAGTGAATCCGCCCCCGGGAGACCGGGCTATGGCTACACCTTC
CASSESAPGRPGYGYTF
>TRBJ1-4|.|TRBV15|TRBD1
TGTGCCACCAGCAGGGGACAGGGGGCTCCGCTTAATGAAAAACTGTTTTTT
CATSRGQGAPLNEKLFF
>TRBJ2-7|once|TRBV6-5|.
TGTGCCAGCAGCCCCGGGTGGGGAGACGAGCAGTACTTC
CASSPGWGDEQYF
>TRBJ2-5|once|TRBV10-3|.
TGTGCCATCAGTGGAGGGGGGGCGGAGACCCAGTACTTC
CAISGGGAETQYF
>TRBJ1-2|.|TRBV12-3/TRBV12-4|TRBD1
TGTGCCAGCAGTCTCCGGACAGGGGGAGGCTACACCTTC
CASSLRTGGGYTF
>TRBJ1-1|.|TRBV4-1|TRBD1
TGCGCCAGCAGCCAACCATTGACTTGGACAGGGGACAACACTGAAGCTTTCTTT
CASSQPLTWTGDNTEAFF
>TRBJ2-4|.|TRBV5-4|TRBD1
TGTGCCAGCAGCTTGGGACAGGGGGCTCACATTCAGTACTTC
CASSLGQGAHIQYF
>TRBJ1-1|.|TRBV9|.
TGTGCCAGCAGCGCGTCCGGGACAGAAGCTTTCTTT
CASSASGTEAFF
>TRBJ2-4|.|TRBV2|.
TGTGCCAGCAGTGAGGTCGGGGGGCAAAACATTCAGTACTTC
CASSEVGGQNIQYF
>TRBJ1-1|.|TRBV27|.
TGTGCCAGCAGTTTAGCCCAGGGGTCTGAAGCTTTCTTT
CASSLAQGSEAFF
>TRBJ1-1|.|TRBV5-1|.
TGCGCCAGCAGCTTGGCAGGGATCCGAGCTGAAGCTTTCTTT
CASSLAGIRAEAFF
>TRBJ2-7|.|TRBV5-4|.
TGTGCCAGCAGCGAAAAACAGGGCAGGGACGAGCAGTACTTC
CASSEKQGRDEQYF
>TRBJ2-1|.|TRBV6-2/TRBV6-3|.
TGTGCCAGCAGTCCCTGGAGGGGCAGGGCCTACAATGAGCAGTTCTTC
CASSPWRGRAYNEQFF